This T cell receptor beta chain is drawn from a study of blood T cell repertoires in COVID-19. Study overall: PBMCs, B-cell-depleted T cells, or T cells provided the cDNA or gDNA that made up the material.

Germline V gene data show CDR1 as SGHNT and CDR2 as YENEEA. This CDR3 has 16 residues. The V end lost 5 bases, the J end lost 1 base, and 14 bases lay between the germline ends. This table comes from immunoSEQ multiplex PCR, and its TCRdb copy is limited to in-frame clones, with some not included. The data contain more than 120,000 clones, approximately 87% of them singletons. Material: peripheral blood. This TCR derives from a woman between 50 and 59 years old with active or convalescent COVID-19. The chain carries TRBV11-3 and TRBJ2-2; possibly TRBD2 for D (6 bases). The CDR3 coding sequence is TGTGCCAGCAGCCCCATGGAGGGAGTGAACACCGGGGAGCTGTTTTTT. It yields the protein CASSPMEGVNTGELFF.